Below are 5 T cell receptor beta chains sequenced from a single sample in a study of CD8 T cells in ankylosing spondylitis. In TCRdb, the 5' RACE reads were re-called with MiXCR into one record per CDR3 protein. The table includes over 600,000 distinct CDR3 sequences, roughly 19% detected once. Their target antigens are unknown. Study conclusions and caveats: Ankylosing spondylitis blood seemed to carry a telltale TCR beta motif made of several highly homologous variants.

What was sequenced was blood, either unsorted or a sorted T cell fraction (not recorded which). These receptors all stem from a male donor with ankylosing spondylitis.

This clonotype was observed a handful of times. The gene calls are TRBV6-4 and TRBJ2-3; possibly TRBD2 for D (6 bases). The CDR3 consists of 15 residues. Trimming left V 8 bases short and J 4 bases short, with 19 bases between. Germline CDR1 and CDR2: MRHNA and SNTAGT. The CDR3 region has the DNA TGTGCCAGCTCTCAAGGGCGGGGTATTTCAGATACGCAGTATTTT. The encoded protein is CASSQGRGISDTQYF.

This clonotype turned up a few times. The gene calls are TRBV27 and TRBJ1-1; unclear D gene. The germline gives CDR1 MNHEY, CDR2 SMNVEV (reference sequence). This CDR3 comprises 11 residues. With 8 bases removed from V and 11 bases from J, the gap between germline ends came to 15 bases. The CDR3 reads CASADRVQAFF. DNA for the CDR3: TGTGCCAGCGCCGACCGGGTACAGGCTTTCTTT.

This clonotype was counted at least ten times. The rearrangement joins TRBV29-1 to TRBJ2-5; weak D call: TRBD1 (6 bases). CDR1 and CDR2 from the germline V gene are SQVTM and ANQGSEA. The CDR3 is 13 residues long. V dropped 3 bases and J dropped 2 bases, with 10 bases sitting between them. CDR3 residues: CSVDWTEQETQYF. The DNA of the CDR3 is TGCAGCGTTGACTGGACAGAGCAAGAGACCCAGTACTTC.

For this clonotype: No conserved phenylalanine or tryptophan is present at the end of the CDR3, so a read error is the likely explanation. The gene calls are TRBV12-3 or TRBV12-4 and TRBJ2-1; D ambiguous. The CDR3 is made up of 16 amino acids. The germline V and J ends were trimmed by 2 bases and 5 bases, with 16 bases remaining between them. CDR3 nucleotides: TGTGCCAGCAGTTTACCCCCAACCGTACATAACAATGAGCAGTTCCTC. Translating gives CASSLPPTVHNNEQFL.

In this sample, this clonotype turned up a few times. CDR3 bases: TGCGCCAGCAGCCCCCCAGCGGGAGGTTCAATGAATGAGCAGTTCTTC. Its protein is CASSPPAGGSMNEQFF. The rearrangement links TRBV5-1 to TRBJ2-1; 9 nucleotides align to TRBD2. With V trimmed by 4 bases and J by 7 bases, 12 bases remained unmatched. The CDR3 has 16 residues. Germline CDR1 reads SGHRS; CDR2 reads YFSETQ.